This paragraph reports one T cell receptor beta chain. Antigen specificity is unknown. A read error may be the cause here, since a much bigger clone is one base away. The entry originates in a study of regulatory T cells in long-lasting Graves disease. General study points: Gene preferences differed: TRBV28, TRBJ1-2, TRBJ2-5 in persistent cases. Blood alone, not thyroid tissue, was studied.

Time point reported: persistent/refractory GD, antithyroid drugs over 5 years with positive TRAb. There was RNA extracted from PBMCs, and the TCR library was made from it. Patients came through an endocrinology department, and that department was in Xi'an, China. CDR3 regions were amplified by Arm-PCR using iRepertoire HTBI primers to build TCR beta libraries. TCRdb re-analysed the multiplex PCR reads in MiXCR, keeping a single row per CDR3 protein. The data contain approximately 400,000 distinct CDR3 sequences, around a quarter of them singletons. The V and J ends lost 5 bases and 2 bases respectively, with 13 bases between them. The CDR3 is 14 amino acids. CDR1 DFQATT and CDR2 SNEGSKA come from the germline V gene (reference sequence).

The V gene is TRBV20-1, the J gene TRBJ1-5; D remains ambiguous. This TCR was recovered from a female donor with Graves disease. The sample here was peripheral blood mononuclear cells (PBMCs), taken when the disease was refractory, from a patient treated with antithyroid drugs. CDR3 protein: CSAVLGFGNQPQHF. The CDR3 bases are TGCAGTGCTGTCCTTGGGTTTGGCAATCAGCCCCAGCATTTT.